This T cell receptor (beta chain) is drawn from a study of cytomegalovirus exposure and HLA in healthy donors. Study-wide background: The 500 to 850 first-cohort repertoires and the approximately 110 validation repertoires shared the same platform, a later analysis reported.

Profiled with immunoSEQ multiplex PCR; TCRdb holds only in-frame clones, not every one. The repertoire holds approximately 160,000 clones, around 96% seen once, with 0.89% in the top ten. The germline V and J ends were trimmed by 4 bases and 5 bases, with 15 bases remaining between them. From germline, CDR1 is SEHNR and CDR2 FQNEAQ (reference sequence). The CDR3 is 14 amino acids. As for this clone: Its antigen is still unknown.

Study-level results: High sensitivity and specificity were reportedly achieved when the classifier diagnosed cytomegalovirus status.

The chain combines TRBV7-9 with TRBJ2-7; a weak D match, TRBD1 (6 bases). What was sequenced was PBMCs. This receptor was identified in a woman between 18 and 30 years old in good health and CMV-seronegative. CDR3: CASSSAGDWNEQYF. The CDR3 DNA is TGTGCCAGCAGCTCCGCAGGGGATTGGAACGAGCAGTACTTC.